A selection of T cell receptor beta chains follows, all from one sample in a study of blood T cell repertoires in COVID-19. Profiling relied on immunoSEQ multiplex PCR, and the TCRdb table lists in-frame clones only, not all of them. The sample consists of around 430,000 clones, 88% of them appearing once. The sample comprised peripheral blood. The receptors stem from a woman aged 45-60 years with COVID-19, enrolled during active disease. The CDR3 runs from the conserved cysteine through the conserved F or W. Each record gives: J gene, clone size, V gene, D gene, CDR3 DNA, CDR3 protein. The D gene is left open where the match is weak. Where a row states a size, it is once, few, many or the class of an expanded clone; other rows omit it.

J gene: TRBJ1-4; clone size: once; V gene: TRBV5-1; D gene: .; CDR3 DNA: TGCGCCAGCAGCGTGGCCCCTACGAAAGAAAAACTGTTTTTT; CDR3 protein: CASSVAPTKEKLFF
J gene: TRBJ1-4; clone size: once; V gene: TRBV29-1; D gene: TRBD1; CDR3 DNA: TGCAGCGTTGGTCACTCACTGGACAGGGGTGAAAAACTGTTTTTT; CDR3 protein: CSVGHSLDRGEKLFF
J gene: TRBJ2-2; clone size: .; V gene: TRBV7-9; D gene: .; CDR3 DNA: TGTGCCAGCAGCTTCTCGGGAACCGGGGAGCTGTTTTTT; CDR3 protein: CASSFSGTGELFF
J gene: TRBJ2-7; clone size: .; V gene: TRBV30; D gene: TRBD1; CDR3 DNA: TGTGCCTGGAGGACAGGGGGCTCCTACGAGCAGTACTTC; CDR3 protein: CAWRTGGSYEQYF
J gene: TRBJ2-7; clone size: .; V gene: TRBV7-9; D gene: .; CDR3 DNA: TGTGCCCACGATACAGGGAAAGGGAAGGTATCGGACGAGCAGTACTTC; CDR3 protein: CAHDTGKGKVSDEQYF
J gene: TRBJ2-7; clone size: .; V gene: TRBV30; D gene: .; CDR3 DNA: TGTGCCCACTCGTCGGGGGGCACGTACGAGCAGTACTTC; CDR3 protein: CAHSSGGTYEQYF
J gene: TRBJ1-2; clone size: .; V gene: TRBV4-1; D gene: TRBD1; CDR3 DNA: TGCGCCAGCAGCCAAGAGACAGGGGCATTCTATGGCTACACCTTC; CDR3 protein: CASSQETGAFYGYTF
J gene: TRBJ2-3; clone size: once; V gene: TRBV2; D gene: .; CDR3 DNA: TGTGCCAGCGCCGGATTAGTGCGGGGCCTCACAGATACGCAGTATTTT; CDR3 protein: CASAGLVRGLTDTQYF
J gene: TRBJ2-1; clone size: .; V gene: TRBV24-1; D gene: TRBD2; CDR3 DNA: TGTGCCACCAGTGACCCACTAGCGGGGGGGTTGGATGAGCAGTTCTTC; CDR3 protein: CATSDPLAGGLDEQFF
J gene: TRBJ1-2; clone size: .; V gene: TRBV7-9; D gene: .; CDR3 DNA: TGTGCCAGCAGCTTAGGGCCAGGTTCTCGTGGCTACACCTTC; CDR3 protein: CASSLGPGSRGYTF
J gene: TRBJ1-2; clone size: .; V gene: TRBV6-1; D gene: TRBD1; CDR3 DNA: TGTGCCAGCAGTGAAAGGACAGGGGGCGGTAACTATGGCTACACCTTC; CDR3 protein: CASSERTGGGNYGYTF
J gene: TRBJ2-2; clone size: .; V gene: TRBV19; D gene: TRBD2; CDR3 DNA: TGTGCCAGTAGTCCCCGGGGGGGGGCCGGGGAGCTGTTTTTT; CDR3 protein: CASSPRGGAGELFF
J gene: TRBJ2-2; clone size: .; V gene: TRBV5-1; D gene: TRBD2; CDR3 DNA: TGCGCCAGCAGCTTGCGGGAGGGCGGGGAGCTGTTTTTT; CDR3 protein: CASSLREGGELFF
J gene: TRBJ1-6; clone size: .; V gene: TRBV6-5; D gene: TRBD1; CDR3 DNA: TGTGCCAGCAGTCCGACCGGGACAGGGAATTCACCCCTCCACTTT; CDR3 protein: CASSPTGTGNSPLHF
J gene: TRBJ1-5; clone size: once; V gene: TRBV19; D gene: TRBD1; CDR3 DNA: TGTGCCAGTAACAGGGGGATAGATCAGCCCCAGCATTTT; CDR3 protein: CASNRGIDQPQHF
J gene: TRBJ2-7; clone size: .; V gene: TRBV5-1; D gene: TRBD1; CDR3 DNA: TGCGCCAGCAGCTATACAGGGGGAGGCTACGAGCAGTACTTC; CDR3 protein: CASSYTGGGYEQYF
J gene: TRBJ1-3; clone size: .; V gene: TRBV12-2; D gene: .; CDR3 DNA: TGTGCAAGTCGCTTAGCGACAGCCTCTGGAAACACCATATATTTT; CDR3 protein: CASRLATASGNTIYF
J gene: TRBJ1-4; clone size: .; V gene: TRBV14; D gene: TRBD1; CDR3 DNA: TGTGCCAGCAGCGCGGACAGGGCCGAAAAACTGTTTTTT; CDR3 protein: CASSADRAEKLFF
J gene: TRBJ1-4; clone size: .; V gene: TRBV6-6; D gene: .; CDR3 DNA: TGTGCCAGCAGTGCCCGGGGGCGCGGGAGCGAAAAACTGTTTTTT; CDR3 protein: CASSARGRGSEKLFF
J gene: TRBJ1-4; clone size: .; V gene: TRBV5-1; D gene: .; CDR3 DNA: TGCGCCAGCAGCTTGGGGGGGACTGCAACTAATGAAAAACTGTTTTTT; CDR3 protein: CASSLGGTATNEKLFF
J gene: TRBJ1-1; clone size: .; V gene: TRBV5-1; D gene: .; CDR3 DNA: TGCGCCAGCAGCTTGCTAAACGCGAACACTGAAGCTTTCTTT; CDR3 protein: CASSLLNANTEAFF
J gene: TRBJ1-2; clone size: .; V gene: TRBV3-1/TRBV3-2; D gene: .; CDR3 DNA: TGTGCCAGCAGCCAGAATGACGGAGGCTCCACGACTACTAGGGGCTACACCTTC; CDR3 protein: CASSQNDGGSTTTRGYTF
J gene: TRBJ1-4; clone size: .; V gene: TRBV30; D gene: TRBD1; CDR3 DNA: TGTGCCTGGAGCGCCCCGACAGGGACTGATGAAAAACTGTTTTTT; CDR3 protein: CAWSAPTGTDEKLFF
J gene: TRBJ2-2; clone size: once; V gene: TRBV10-3; D gene: .; CDR3 DNA: TGTGCCATCACCCCAAATCTGAGCACCGGGGAGCTGTTTTTT; CDR3 protein: CAITPNLSTGELFF
J gene: TRBJ2-5; clone size: .; V gene: TRBV7-6; D gene: TRBD2; CDR3 DNA: TGTGCCAGCAGCGCGGGGGGGGAGACCCAGTACTTC; CDR3 protein: CASSAGGETQYF
J gene: TRBJ2-1; clone size: .; V gene: TRBV9; D gene: TRBD2; CDR3 DNA: TGTGCCAGCAGCGTAGTAAGCTCTAGCGGGGGAGCGAATGAGCAGTTCTTC; CDR3 protein: CASSVVSSSGGANEQFF
J gene: TRBJ2-7; clone size: .; V gene: TRBV5-1; D gene: .; CDR3 DNA: TGCGCCAGCAGCTTGTCCGAGGGGGCCTACGAGCAGTACTTC; CDR3 protein: CASSLSEGAYEQYF
J gene: TRBJ2-7; clone size: .; V gene: TRBV11-1; D gene: TRBD2; CDR3 DNA: TGTGCCAGCAGCGTAGGACTAGCCTTCTCCTACGAGCAGTACTTC; CDR3 protein: CASSVGLAFSYEQYF
J gene: TRBJ2-7; clone size: .; V gene: TRBV29-1; D gene: TRBD1; CDR3 DNA: TGCAGCGTTTCCCGGACAGGGGCGAGCGAGCAGTACTTC; CDR3 protein: CSVSRTGASEQYF
J gene: TRBJ1-6; clone size: .; V gene: TRBV10-2; D gene: .; CDR3 DNA: TGCGCCAGCAGTGAGGACAGGAGCAATTCACCCCTCCACTTT; CDR3 protein: CASSEDRSNSPLHF
J gene: TRBJ1-6; clone size: .; V gene: TRBV9; D gene: .; CDR3 DNA: TGTGCCAGCAGCGTAGTAGAAGGGGGATCACCCCTCCACTTT; CDR3 protein: CASSVVEGGSPLHF
J gene: TRBJ2-3; clone size: .; V gene: TRBV18; D gene: TRBD2; CDR3 DNA: TGTGCCAGCTCACCAAGAGCGGGGGGCCACACAGATACGCAGTATTTT; CDR3 protein: CASSPRAGGHTDTQYF
J gene: TRBJ2-2; clone size: many; V gene: TRBV5-4; D gene: TRBD1; CDR3 DNA: TGTGCCAGCAGCCGACAGGGGGCGGGGGAGCTGTTTTTT; CDR3 protein: CASSRQGAGELFF
J gene: TRBJ1-2; clone size: .; V gene: TRBV9; D gene: .; CDR3 DNA: TGTGCCAGCAGCGTAGGGACAGACAAAGGCTACACCTTC; CDR3 protein: CASSVGTDKGYTF
J gene: TRBJ2-1; clone size: .; V gene: TRBV29-1; D gene: .; CDR3 DNA: TGCAGCGTCCCAAATCCCCGGGGGGCCACCTACAATGAGCAGTTCTTC; CDR3 protein: CSVPNPRGATYNEQFF
J gene: TRBJ1-2; clone size: .; V gene: TRBV5-1; D gene: .; CDR3 DNA: TGCGCCAGCAGCTTGGGAGAGTCGCCCTATGGCTACACCTTC; CDR3 protein: CASSLGESPYGYTF
J gene: TRBJ2-7; clone size: .; V gene: TRBV6-5; D gene: TRBD1; CDR3 DNA: TGTGCCAGCAGGATGACAGGGGGAAGCGACGAGCAGTACTTC; CDR3 protein: CASRMTGGSDEQYF
J gene: TRBJ2-3; clone size: .; V gene: TRBV11-2; D gene: TRBD1; CDR3 DNA: TGTGCCAGCAGCGTACAGGGGGCAGATACGCAGTATTTT; CDR3 protein: CASSVQGADTQYF
J gene: TRBJ1-2; clone size: .; V gene: TRBV5-4; D gene: TRBD1; CDR3 DNA: TGTGCCAGCAGCCGGACAGGCCTCTATGGCTACACCTTC; CDR3 protein: CASSRTGLYGYTF
J gene: TRBJ2-5; clone size: .; V gene: TRBV7-2; D gene: .; CDR3 DNA: TGTGCCAGCAGCTTAGGGGTCGGCGGAGGAGGCGAGACCCAGTACTTC; CDR3 protein: CASSLGVGGGGETQYF
J gene: TRBJ1-5; clone size: .; V gene: TRBV6-5; D gene: TRBD1; CDR3 DNA: TGTGCCAGCAGACAGGGACAGGGCCGCAATCAGCCCCAGCATTTT; CDR3 protein: CASRQGQGRNQPQHF
J gene: TRBJ2-3; clone size: .; V gene: TRBV3-1/TRBV3-2; D gene: .; CDR3 DNA: TGTGCCAGCAGCCAAGACCAGGATCTTTCAGATACGCAGTATTTT; CDR3 protein: CASSQDQDLSDTQYF
J gene: TRBJ2-5; clone size: .; V gene: TRBV11-2; D gene: .; CDR3 DNA: TGTGCCAGCAGCTTACAGCCAGGCGAGACCCAGTACTTC; CDR3 protein: CASSLQPGETQYF
J gene: TRBJ2-2; clone size: .; V gene: TRBV7-9; D gene: .; CDR3 DNA: TGTGCCAGCAGCTTTGAGGGGAACACCGGGGAGCTGTTTTTT; CDR3 protein: CASSFEGNTGELFF
J gene: TRBJ1-5; clone size: .; V gene: TRBV28; D gene: .; CDR3 DNA: TGTGCCAGCAGTATTCGTGCGAATCAGCCCCAGCATTTT; CDR3 protein: CASSIRANQPQHF
J gene: TRBJ2-7; clone size: .; V gene: TRBV30; D gene: TRBD2; CDR3 DNA: TGTGCCTGGAGTGGCTACGGGGGGAGTGGGTCCGAGCAGTACTTC; CDR3 protein: CAWSGYGGSGSEQYF
J gene: TRBJ1-2; clone size: .; V gene: TRBV5-4; D gene: TRBD1; CDR3 DNA: TGTGCCAGCAGCTCTTACCGGACAGGGGGGAACTATGGCTACACCTTC; CDR3 protein: CASSSYRTGGNYGYTF
J gene: TRBJ1-2; clone size: .; V gene: TRBV5-4; D gene: TRBD1; CDR3 DNA: TGTGCCAGCAGCTTTTCCGGACAGGGGAGCTATGGCTACACCTTC; CDR3 protein: CASSFSGQGSYGYTF
J gene: TRBJ2-1; clone size: .; V gene: TRBV19; D gene: .; CDR3 DNA: TGTGCCAGTAGTATGATCCCGGCGGTTTACAATGAGCAGTTCTTC; CDR3 protein: CASSMIPAVYNEQFF
J gene: TRBJ1-2; clone size: .; V gene: TRBV11-2; D gene: TRBD1; CDR3 DNA: TGTGCCAGCAGCCCCGGGACAGGACTTAACTATGGCTACACCTTC; CDR3 protein: CASSPGTGLNYGYTF
J gene: TRBJ1-2; clone size: .; V gene: TRBV27; D gene: .; CDR3 DNA: TGTGCCAGCAGGGGAGGCTATGGCTACACCTTC; CDR3 protein: CASRGGYGYTF
J gene: TRBJ1-5; clone size: few; V gene: TRBV30; D gene: TRBD1; CDR3 DNA: TGTGCCTGGAGTGTAGTGGGACAGGGGGTGATGAGCAATCAGCCCCAGCATTTT; CDR3 protein: CAWSVVGQGVMSNQPQHF
J gene: TRBJ2-4; clone size: .; V gene: TRBV30; D gene: .; CDR3 DNA: TGTGCCTGGACGAAGGGGGGGGGAGGAAACATTCAGTACTTC; CDR3 protein: CAWTKGGGGNIQYF
J gene: TRBJ1-2; clone size: once; V gene: TRBV6-1; D gene: TRBD1; CDR3 DNA: TGTGCCAGCAGTGATTATACAGGGGACCTGGCTAACTATGGCTACACCTTC; CDR3 protein: CASSDYTGDLANYGYTF